This TCR beta chain appears in the sequencing data of a study of response to subunit inactivated influenza vaccine. CDR3 length: 15 residues. The V and J ends lost 10 bases and 2 bases respectively, with 21 bases between them. Germline values: CDR1 LGHNA, CDR2 YNFKEQ. This clonotype is a singleton in its sample. Antigen unknown. The study, taken as a whole, reports: New T cells are recruited in small numbers by each seasonal influenza vaccination, according to the authors' suggestion.

TCRdb re-called the RT-PCR reads with MiXCR, one entry per CDR3 protein. Of hundreds of thousands of distinct CDR3 sequences listed, approximately 10% are singletons. Sequenced here: PBMCs from blood, sampled on the day of vaccination. This rearrangement joins TRBV4-2 to TRBJ2-7, with D unresolved. This receptor was obtained from a man in his fifties or sixties who received an inactivated influenza vaccine. The CDR3 DNA reads as TGTGCCATCGGCCCCGGGCCCCTCGGCGCCTACGAGCAGTACTTC. Residues: CAIGPGPLGAYEQYF.